This T cell receptor (beta chain) was sequenced in a study of blood T cell repertoires in COVID-19. Study-wide context: Samples of COVID-19 (acute and convalescent) were obtained from the United States, Italy and Spain. PBMCs, B-cell-depleted T cells, or T cells provided the cDNA or gDNA that made up the material.

Looked up from germline, CDR1 is MNHEY and CDR2 is SVGEGT. J lost 7 bases, V lost 4 bases, and 8 bases had no gene match. CDR3 length: 14 residues. Followed longitudinally, the Seattle patients had been enrolled during active infection. Methods used by the authors: Researchers report that nucleated cell counts were estimated from reference gene primer amplification. Profiled with immunoSEQ multiplex PCR; TCRdb holds only in-frame clones, not every one. That table supplies the V and J calls and clone size; D and trimming were determined from the DNA. The data contain more than 200,000 clones, 70% to 90% of them singletons.

This sequence originates from a man aged 45-60 years with COVID-19, enrolled during active disease. This chain uses TRBV6-2 or TRBV6-3 with TRBJ2-3; TRBD2 matches 7 bases. The sequenced sample consisted of peripheral blood. This chain's CDR3 is CASSSSGGWNTQYF. The DNA of the CDR3 is TGTGCCAGCAGTTCCTCCGGGGGGTGGAATACGCAGTATTTT.